The clone carrying this T cell receptor beta chain was picked up many times. The antigen is unknown. The data stem from a study of T-cell reconstitution after alpha-beta-depleted transplantation in children. Study-wide findings and caveats: Roughly two months post-transplant, alpha-beta T cells reportedly originated from several hundred graft clones that had expanded. T-cell numbers and diversity one year post-transplant derived largely from freshly generated T cells. In some patients, recipient T cells and intrathymic progenitors surviving conditioning explained high day-60 diversity.

V lost 6 bases and J 0 bases, leaving 14 bases between the germline ends. The CDR3 is made up of 15 amino acids. Germline values: CDR1 MNHNS, CDR2 SASEGT. Preparation of the TCRbeta library was carried out with unique molecular identifiers. TCRdb passed the PCR reads through MiXCR, listing each CDR3 protein once. The sample yields some 300,000 distinct CDR3 sequences, roughly 7.8% seen once. This specimen consisted of peripheral blood, obtained 360 days after TCRalphabeta/CD19-depleted stem cell transplant. The chain combines TRBV6-1 with TRBJ1-2; D possibly corresponds to TRBD1 (6 bases). This clonotype originated in a female patient between 2 and 15 years old who had a stem cell transplant for Fanconi anemia, so the T cells may come from the graft donor. In DNA, the CDR3 is TGTGCCAGCAGCCGTGGACAGCGAACTAACTATGGCTACACCTTC. It yields the protein CASSRGQRTNYGYTF.